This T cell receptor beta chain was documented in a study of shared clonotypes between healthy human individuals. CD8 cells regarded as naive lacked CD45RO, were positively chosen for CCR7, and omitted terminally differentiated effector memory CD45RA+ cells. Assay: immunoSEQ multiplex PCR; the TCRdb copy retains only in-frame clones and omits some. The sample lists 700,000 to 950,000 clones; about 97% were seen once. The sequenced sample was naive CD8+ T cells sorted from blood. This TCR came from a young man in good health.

CDR3 protein: CASSVFTGDEKLFF. CDR3 in DNA: TGTGCCAGCAGCGTGTTTACAGGGGACGAAAAACTGTTTTTT. The chain recombines TRBV9 with TRBJ1-4; 7 bases agree with TRBD1. J was trimmed by 8 bases and V by 2 bases; bases with no gene match: 6. Germline V gives CDR1 SGDLS, CDR2 YYNGEE. This CDR3 has 14 amino acids.